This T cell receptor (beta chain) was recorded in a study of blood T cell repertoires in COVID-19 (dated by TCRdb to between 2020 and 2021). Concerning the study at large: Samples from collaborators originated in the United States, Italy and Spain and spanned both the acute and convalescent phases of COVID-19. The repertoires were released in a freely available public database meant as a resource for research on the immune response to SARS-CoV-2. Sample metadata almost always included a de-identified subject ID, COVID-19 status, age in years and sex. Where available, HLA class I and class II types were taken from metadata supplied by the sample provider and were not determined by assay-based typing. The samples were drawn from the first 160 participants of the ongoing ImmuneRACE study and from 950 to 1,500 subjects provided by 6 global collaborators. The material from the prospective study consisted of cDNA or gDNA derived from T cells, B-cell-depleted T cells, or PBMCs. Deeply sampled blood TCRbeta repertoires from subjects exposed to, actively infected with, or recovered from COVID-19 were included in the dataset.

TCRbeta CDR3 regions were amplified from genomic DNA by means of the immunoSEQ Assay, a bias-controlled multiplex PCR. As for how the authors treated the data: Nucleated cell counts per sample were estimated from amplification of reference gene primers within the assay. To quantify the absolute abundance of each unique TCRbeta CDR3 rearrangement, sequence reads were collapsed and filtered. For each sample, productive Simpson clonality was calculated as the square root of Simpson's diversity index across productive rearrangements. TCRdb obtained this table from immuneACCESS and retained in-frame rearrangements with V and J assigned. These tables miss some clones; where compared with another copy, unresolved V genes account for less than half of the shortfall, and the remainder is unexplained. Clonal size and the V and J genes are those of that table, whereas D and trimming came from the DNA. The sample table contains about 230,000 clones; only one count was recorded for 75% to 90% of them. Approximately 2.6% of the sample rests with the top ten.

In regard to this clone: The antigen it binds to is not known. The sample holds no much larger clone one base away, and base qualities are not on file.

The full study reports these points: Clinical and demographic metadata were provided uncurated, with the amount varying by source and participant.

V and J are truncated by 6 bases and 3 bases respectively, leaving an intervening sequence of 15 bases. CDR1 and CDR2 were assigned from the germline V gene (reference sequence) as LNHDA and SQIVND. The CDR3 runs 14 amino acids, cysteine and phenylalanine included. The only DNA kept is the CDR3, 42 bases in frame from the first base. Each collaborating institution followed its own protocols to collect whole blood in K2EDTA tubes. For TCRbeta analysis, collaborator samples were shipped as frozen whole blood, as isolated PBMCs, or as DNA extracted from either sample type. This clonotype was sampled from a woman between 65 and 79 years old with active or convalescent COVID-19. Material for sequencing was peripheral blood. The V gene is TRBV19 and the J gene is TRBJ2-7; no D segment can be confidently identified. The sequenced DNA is TGTGCCAGTAGCCCTACAGTTACAATCTACGAGCAGTACTTC. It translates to CASSPTVTIYEQYF.